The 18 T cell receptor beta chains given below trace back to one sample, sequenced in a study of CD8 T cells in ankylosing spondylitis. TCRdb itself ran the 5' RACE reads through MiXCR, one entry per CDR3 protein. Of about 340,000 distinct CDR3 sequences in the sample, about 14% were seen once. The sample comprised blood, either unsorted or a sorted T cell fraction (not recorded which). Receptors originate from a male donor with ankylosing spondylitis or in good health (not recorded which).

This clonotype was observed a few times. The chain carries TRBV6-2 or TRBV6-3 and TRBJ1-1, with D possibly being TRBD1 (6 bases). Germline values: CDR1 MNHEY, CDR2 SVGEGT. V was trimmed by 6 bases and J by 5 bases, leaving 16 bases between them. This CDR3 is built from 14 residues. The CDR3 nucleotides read TGTGCCAGCAGACCAACAGGAGGGGGAACTGAAGCTTTCTTT. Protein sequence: CASRPTGGGTEAFF.

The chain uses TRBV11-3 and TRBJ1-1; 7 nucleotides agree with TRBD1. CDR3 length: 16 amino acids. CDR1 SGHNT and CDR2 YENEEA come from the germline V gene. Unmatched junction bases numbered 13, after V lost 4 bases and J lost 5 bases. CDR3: CASSSILQGSRTEAFF. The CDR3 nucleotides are TGTGCCAGCAGCTCAATCCTACAGGGGAGTCGGACTGAAGCTTTCTTT.

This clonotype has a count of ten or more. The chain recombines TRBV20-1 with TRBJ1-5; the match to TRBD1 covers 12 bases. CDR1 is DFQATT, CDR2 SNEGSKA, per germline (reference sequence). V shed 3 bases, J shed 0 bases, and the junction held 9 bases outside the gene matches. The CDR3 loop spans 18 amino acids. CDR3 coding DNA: TGCAGTGCTAGTAGTAGGGACAGGGGGCTCGGTAGCAATCAGCCCCAGCATTTT. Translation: CSASSRDRGLGSNQPQHF.

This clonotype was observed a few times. DNA for the CDR3: TGTGCCAGCACCCCCCGCGACAGGGGGAACACCGGGGAGCTGTTTTTT. Translation: CASTPRDRGNTGELFF. The rearrangement joins TRBV7-9 to TRBJ2-2; 8 nucleotides line up with TRBD1. This CDR3 spans 16 amino acids. V trimming: 7 bases; J trimming: 1 base; junction bases outside the gene matches: 8. From germline, CDR1 is SEHNR and CDR2 FQNEAQ (reference sequence).

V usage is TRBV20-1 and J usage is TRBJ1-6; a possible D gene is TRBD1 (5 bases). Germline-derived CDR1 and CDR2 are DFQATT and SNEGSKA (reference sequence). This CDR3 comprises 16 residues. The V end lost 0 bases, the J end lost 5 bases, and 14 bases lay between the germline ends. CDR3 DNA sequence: TGCAGTGCTAGAGATGGGGCGTCCATGAATAATTCACCCCTCCACTTT. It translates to CSARDGASMNNSPLHF.

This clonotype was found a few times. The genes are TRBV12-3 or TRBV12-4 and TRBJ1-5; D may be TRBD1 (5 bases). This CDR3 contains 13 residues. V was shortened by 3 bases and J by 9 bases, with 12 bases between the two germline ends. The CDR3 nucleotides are TGTGCCAGCAGTTTGGGGGTTTTAGGGCCCCAGCATTTT. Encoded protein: CASSLGVLGPQHF.

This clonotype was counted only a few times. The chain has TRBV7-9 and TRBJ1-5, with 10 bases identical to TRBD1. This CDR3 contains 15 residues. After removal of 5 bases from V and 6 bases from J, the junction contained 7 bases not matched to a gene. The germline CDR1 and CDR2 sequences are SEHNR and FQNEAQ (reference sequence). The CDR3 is CASSLGTGDSQPQHF. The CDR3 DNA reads TGTGCCAGCAGCCTCGGGACAGGGGATTCTCAGCCCCAGCATTTT.

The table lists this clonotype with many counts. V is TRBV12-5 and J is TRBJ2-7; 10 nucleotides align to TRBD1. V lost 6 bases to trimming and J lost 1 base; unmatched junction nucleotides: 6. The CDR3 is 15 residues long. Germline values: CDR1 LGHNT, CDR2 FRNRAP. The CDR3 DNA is TGTGCTAGTGGCCAGGGACAGGGGAATTCCTACGAGCAGTACTTC. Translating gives CASGQGQGNSYEQYF. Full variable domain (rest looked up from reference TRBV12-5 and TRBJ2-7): DARVTQTPRHKVTEMGQEVTMRCQPILGHNTVFWYRQTMMQGLELLAYFRNRAPLDDSGMPKDRFSAEMPDATLATLKIQPSEPRDSAVYFCASGQGQGNSYEQYFGPGTRLTVT.

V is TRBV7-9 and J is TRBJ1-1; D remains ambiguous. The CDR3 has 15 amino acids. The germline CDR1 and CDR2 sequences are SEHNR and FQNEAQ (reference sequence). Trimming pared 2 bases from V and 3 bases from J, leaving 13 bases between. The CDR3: CASSLSPGGDTEAFF. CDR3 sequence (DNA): TGTGCCAGCAGCTTAAGTCCAGGCGGGGACACTGAAGCTTTCTTT.

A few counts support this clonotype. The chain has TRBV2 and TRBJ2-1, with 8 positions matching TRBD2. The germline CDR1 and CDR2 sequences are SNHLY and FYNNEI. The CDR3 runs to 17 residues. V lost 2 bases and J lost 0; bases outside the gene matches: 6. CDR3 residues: CASSETSGWGSYNEQFF. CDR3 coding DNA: TGTGCCAGCAGTGAAACTAGCGGTTGGGGCTCCTACAATGAGCAGTTCTTC.

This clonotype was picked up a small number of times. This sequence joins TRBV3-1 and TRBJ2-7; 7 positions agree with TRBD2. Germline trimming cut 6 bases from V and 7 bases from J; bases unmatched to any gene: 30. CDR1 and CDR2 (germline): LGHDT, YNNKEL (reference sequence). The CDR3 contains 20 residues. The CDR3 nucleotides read TGTGCCAGCAGTCAAAATTACCTTTCGGGCGGGAGTAGGAAGTTCTGGGAGCAGTACTTC. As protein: CASSQNYLSGGSRKFWEQYF.

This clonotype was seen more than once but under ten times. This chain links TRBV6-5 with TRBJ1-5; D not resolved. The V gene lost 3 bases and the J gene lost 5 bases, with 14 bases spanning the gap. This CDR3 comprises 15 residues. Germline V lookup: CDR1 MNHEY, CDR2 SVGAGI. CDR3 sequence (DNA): TGTGCCAGCAGTTATAGCGGGAGGTCGGATCAGCCCCAGCATTTT. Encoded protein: CASSYSGRSDQPQHF.

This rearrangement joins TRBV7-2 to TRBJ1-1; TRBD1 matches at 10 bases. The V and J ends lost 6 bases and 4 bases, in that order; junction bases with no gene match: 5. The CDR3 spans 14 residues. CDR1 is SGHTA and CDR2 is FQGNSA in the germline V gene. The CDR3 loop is CASRQRDRGTEAFF. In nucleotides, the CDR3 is TGTGCCAGCAGACAACGGGACAGGGGCACTGAAGCTTTCTTT.

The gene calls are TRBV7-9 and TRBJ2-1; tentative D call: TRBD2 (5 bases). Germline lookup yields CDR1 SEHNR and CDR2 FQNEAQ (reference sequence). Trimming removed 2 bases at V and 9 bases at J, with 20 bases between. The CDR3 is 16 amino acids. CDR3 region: CASSLYSSGPLSEQFF. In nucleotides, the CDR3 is TGTGCCAGCAGCTTATATAGCAGCGGTCCACTCAGTGAGCAGTTCTTC.

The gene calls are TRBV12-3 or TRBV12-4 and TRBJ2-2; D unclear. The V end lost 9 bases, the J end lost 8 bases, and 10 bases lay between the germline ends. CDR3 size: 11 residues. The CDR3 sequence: CARKFGGELFF. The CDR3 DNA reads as TGTGCCAGGAAGTTCGGGGGGGAGCTGTTTTTT.

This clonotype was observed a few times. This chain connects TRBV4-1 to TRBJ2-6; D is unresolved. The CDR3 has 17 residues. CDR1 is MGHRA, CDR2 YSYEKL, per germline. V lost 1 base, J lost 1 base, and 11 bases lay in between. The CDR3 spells CASSQAAPFSGANVLTF. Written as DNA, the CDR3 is TGCGCCAGCAGCCAAGCGGCTCCCTTTTCTGGGGCCAACGTCCTGACTTTC.

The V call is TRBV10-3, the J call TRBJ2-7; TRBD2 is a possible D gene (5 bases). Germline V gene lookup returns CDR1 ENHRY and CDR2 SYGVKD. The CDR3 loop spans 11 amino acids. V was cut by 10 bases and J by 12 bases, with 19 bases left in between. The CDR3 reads CASGSYEHRYF. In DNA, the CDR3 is TGTGCCAGTGGGAGTTACGAGCATCGGTACTTC.

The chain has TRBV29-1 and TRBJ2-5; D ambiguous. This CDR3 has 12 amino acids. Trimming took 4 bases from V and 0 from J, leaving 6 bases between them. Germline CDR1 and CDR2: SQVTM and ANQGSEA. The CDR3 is CSVGLDQETQYF. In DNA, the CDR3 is TGCAGCGTTGGCTTGGACCAAGAGACCCAGTACTTC.